The sequence of this TCR beta chain was determined in a study of cytomegalovirus exposure and HLA in healthy donors. Clones were read by immunoSEQ multiplex PCR, and TCRdb kept only the in-frame ones, dropping some. This table has under 200,000 clones, roughly 80% appearing once. The CDR3 runs to 15 residues. V was pared by 6 bases and J by 3 bases, with 18 bases between. Germline CDR1 is SGHTS and CDR2 is YDEGEE. Notes on this clone: Its cognate antigen is unknown.

Study results and limitations: It was approximately 170 TCR beta chains that were listed as cytomegalovirus-associated. Specificity of a few CMV-associated chains for CMV antigens was verified in vitro. Within the approximately 120 validation repertoires, first-cohort TCR clusters tended to co-occur, according to a later analysis.

Among the 120 or so subjects of the validation cohort, separate from the roughly 670-subject first cohort, were the donors. The origin of this receptor is a man younger than 35 in good health and CMV-seropositive. The source material was PBMCs. The chain links TRBV5-8 to TRBJ1-2, with TRBD1 as a possible D gene (6 bases). The CDR3: CASTLFRGADYGYTF. For the CDR3, the DNA is TGTGCCAGCACCCTCTTCCGGGGGGCAGACTATGGCTACACCTTC.